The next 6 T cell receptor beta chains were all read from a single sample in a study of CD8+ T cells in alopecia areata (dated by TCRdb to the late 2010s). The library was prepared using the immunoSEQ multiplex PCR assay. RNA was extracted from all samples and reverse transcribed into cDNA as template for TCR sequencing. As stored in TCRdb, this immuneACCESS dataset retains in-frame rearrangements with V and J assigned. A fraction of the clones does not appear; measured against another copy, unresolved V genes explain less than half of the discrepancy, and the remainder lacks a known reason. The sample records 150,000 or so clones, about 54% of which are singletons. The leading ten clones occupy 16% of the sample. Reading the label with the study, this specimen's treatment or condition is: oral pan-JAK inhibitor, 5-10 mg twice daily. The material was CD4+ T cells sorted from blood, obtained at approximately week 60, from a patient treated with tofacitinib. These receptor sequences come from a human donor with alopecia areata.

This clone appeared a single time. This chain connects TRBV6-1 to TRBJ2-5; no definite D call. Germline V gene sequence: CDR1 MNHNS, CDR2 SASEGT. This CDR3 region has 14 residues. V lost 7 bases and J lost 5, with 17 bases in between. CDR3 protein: CASILGRLGETQYF. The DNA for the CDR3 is TGTGCCAGCATACTGGGAAGGCTTGGGGAGACCCAGTACTTC.

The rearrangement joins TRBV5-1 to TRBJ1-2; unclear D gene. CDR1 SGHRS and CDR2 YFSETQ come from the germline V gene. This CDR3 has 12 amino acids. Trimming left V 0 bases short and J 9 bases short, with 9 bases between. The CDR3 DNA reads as TGCGCCAGCAGCTTGGATGTCCTCAGCTACACCTTC. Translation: CASSLDVLSYTF.

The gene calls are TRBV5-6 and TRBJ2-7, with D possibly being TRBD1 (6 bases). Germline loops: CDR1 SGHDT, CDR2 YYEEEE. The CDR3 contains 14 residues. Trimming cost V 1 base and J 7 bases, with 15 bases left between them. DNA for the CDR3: TGTGCCAGCAGCTTGTTGTCAGGGGAAGGGGAGCAGTACTTC. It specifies CASSLLSGEGEQYF.

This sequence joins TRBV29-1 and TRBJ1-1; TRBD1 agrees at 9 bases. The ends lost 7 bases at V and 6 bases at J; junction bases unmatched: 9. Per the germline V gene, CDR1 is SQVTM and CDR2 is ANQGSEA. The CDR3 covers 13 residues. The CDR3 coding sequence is TGCAGCGGAAGAGACAGGGGGTATGCTGAAGCTTTCTTT. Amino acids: CSGRDRGYAEAFF.

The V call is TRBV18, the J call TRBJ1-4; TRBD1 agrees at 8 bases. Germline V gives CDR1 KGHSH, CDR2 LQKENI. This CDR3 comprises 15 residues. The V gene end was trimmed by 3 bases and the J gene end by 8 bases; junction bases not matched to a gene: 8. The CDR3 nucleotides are TGTGCCAGCTCACCGCCGGACAGGGACAACGAAAAACTGTTTTTT. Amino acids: CASSPPDRDNEKLFF.

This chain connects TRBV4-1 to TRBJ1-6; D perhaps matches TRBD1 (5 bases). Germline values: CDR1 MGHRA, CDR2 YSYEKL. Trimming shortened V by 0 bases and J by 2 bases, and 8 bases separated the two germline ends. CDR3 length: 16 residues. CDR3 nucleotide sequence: TGCGCCAGCAGCCAAGAGTACAGGACCTATAATTCACCCCTCCACTTT. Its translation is CASSQEYRTYNSPLHF.